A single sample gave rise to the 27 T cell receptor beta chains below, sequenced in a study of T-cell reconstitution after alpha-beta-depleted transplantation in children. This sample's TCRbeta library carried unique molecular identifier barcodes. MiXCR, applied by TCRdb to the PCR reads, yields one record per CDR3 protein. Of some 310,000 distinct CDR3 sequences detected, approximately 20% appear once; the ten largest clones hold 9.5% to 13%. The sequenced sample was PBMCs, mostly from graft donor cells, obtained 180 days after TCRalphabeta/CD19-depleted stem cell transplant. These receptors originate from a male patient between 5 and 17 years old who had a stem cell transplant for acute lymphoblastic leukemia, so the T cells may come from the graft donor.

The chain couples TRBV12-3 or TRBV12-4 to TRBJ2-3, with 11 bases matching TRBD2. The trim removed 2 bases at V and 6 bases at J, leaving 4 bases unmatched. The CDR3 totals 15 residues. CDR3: CASSLTSGSKDTQYF. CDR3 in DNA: TGTGCCAGCAGTTTAACTAGCGGGAGTAAGGATACGCAGTATTTT.

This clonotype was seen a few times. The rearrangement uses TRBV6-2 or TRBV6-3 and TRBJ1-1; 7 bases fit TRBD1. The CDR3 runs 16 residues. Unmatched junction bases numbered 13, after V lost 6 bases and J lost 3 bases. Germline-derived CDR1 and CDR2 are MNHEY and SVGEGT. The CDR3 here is CASSRGRGRGDTEAFF. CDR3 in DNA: TGTGCCAGCAGCAGAGGCAGGGGGAGAGGGGACACTGAAGCTTTCTTT.

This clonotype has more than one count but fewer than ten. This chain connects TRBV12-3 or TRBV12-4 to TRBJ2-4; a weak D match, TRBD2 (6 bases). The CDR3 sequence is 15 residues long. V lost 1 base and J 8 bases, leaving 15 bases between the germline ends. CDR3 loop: CASSLVGTPGDIQYF. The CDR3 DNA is TGTGCCAGCAGTTTAGTAGGGACTCCTGGGGACATTCAGTACTTC.

This chain's CDR3 is CSAPLPGRNQPQHF. In DNA, the CDR3 is TGCAGTGCCCCCCTGCCAGGGAGGAATCAGCCCCAGCATTTT. The gene calls are TRBV20-1 and TRBJ1-5; maybe TRBD1 (5 bases). Germline CDR1 DFQATT, CDR2 SNEGSKA (reference sequence). V lost 6 bases and J 4 bases, leaving 16 bases between the germline ends. The CDR3 covers 14 residues.

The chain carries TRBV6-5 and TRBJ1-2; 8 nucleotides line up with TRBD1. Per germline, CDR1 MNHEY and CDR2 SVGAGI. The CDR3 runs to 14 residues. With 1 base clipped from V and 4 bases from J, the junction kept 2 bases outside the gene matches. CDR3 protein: CASSYFDRGYGYTF. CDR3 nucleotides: TGTGCCAGCAGTTACTTTGACAGGGGCTATGGCTACACCTTC.

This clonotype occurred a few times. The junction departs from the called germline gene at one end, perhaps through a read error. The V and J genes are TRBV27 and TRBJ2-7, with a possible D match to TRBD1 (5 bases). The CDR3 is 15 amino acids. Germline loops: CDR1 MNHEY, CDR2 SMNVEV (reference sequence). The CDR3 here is CASSLQGIPLYQQYF. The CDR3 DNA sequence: TGTGCCAGCAGTTTACAGGGAATTCCCCTCTACCAGCAGTACTTC.

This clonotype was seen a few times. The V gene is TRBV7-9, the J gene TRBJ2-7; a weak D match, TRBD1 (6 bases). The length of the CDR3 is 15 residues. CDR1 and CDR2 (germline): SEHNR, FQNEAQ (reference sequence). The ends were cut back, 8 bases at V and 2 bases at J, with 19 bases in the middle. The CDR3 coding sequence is TGTGCCAGCGGGGGCAAGGGTAACCTCCCCTACGAGCAGTACTTC. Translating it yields CASGGKGNLPYEQYF.

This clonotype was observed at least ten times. The CDR3 DNA reads as TGCAGTGCTAGATCCGACTACCAAGAGACCCAGTACTTC. Its protein product is CSARSDYQETQYF. The rearrangement uses TRBV20-1 and TRBJ2-5, with D uncertain. This CDR3 spans 13 amino acids. V lost 2 bases and J lost 0, with 7 bases in between. Germline CDR1 reads DFQATT; CDR2 reads SNEGSKA (reference sequence).

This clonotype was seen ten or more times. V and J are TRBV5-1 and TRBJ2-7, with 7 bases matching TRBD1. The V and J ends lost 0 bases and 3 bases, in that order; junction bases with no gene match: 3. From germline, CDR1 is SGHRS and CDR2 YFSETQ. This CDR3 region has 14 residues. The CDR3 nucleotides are TGCGCCAGCAGCTTGGGACAGGGACACTACGAGCAGTACTTC. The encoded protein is CASSLGQGHYEQYF.

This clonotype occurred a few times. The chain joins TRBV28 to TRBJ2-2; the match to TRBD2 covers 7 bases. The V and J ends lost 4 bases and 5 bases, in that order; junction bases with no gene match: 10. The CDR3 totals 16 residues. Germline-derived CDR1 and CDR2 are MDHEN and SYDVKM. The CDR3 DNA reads TGTGCCAGCAGTTCGGACCCTAGCGGTTGGACCGGGGAGCTGTTTTTT. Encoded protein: CASSSDPSGWTGELFF.

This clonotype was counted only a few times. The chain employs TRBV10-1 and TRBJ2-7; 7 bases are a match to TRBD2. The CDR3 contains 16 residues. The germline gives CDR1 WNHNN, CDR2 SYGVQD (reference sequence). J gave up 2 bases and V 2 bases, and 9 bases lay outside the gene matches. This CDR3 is CASSEPLTSAAYEQYF. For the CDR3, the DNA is TGCGCCAGCAGTGAGCCTCTTACTAGCGCGGCCTACGAGCAGTACTTC.

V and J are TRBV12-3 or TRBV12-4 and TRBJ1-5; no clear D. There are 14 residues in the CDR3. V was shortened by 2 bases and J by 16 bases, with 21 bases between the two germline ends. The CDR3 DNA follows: TGTGCCAGCAGTTTAAGCGCCGCTGTAGCATTACCCCATTTT. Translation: CASSLSAAVALPHF.

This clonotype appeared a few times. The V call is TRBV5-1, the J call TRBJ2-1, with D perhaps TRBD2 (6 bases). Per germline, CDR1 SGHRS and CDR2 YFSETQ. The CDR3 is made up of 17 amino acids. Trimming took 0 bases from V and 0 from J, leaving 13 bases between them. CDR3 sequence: CASSLVLAGTSYNEQFF. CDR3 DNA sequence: TGCGCCAGCAGCTTGGTACTTGCGGGAACCTCCTACAATGAGCAGTTCTTC.

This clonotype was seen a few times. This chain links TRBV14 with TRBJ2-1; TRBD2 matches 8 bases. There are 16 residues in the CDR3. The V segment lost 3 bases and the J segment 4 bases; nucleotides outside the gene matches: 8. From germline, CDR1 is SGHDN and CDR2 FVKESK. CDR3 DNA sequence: TGTGCCAGCAGCCAGGTAGCGGGAATTCCTTACAATGAGCAGTTCTTC. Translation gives CASSQVAGIPYNEQFF.

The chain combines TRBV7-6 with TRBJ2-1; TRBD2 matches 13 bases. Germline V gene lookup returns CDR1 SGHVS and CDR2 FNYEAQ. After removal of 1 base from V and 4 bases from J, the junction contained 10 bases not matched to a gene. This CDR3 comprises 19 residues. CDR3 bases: TGTGCCAGCAGCTTAGAGACTAGCGGGAGGACCCTTTTTTACAATGAGCAGTTCTTC. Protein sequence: CASSLETSGRTLFYNEQFF.

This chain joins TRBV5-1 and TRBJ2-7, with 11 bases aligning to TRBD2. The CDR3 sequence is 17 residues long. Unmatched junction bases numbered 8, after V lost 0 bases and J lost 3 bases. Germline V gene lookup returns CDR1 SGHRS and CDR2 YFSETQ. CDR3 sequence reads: CASSLGAGTSGVYEQYF. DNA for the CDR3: TGCGCCAGCAGCTTGGGCGCTGGGACTAGCGGAGTCTACGAGCAGTACTTC.

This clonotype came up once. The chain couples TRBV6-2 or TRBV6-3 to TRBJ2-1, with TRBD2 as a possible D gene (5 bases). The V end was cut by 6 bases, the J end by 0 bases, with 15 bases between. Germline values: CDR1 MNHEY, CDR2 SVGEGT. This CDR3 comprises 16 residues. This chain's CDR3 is CASRPLALSSYNEQFF. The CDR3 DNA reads TGTGCCAGCAGACCTCTAGCCTTGAGCTCCTACAATGAGCAGTTCTTC.

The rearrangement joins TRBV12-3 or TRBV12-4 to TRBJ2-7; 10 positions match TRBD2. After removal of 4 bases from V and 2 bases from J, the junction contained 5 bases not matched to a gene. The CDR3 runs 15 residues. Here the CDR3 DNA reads TGTGCCAGCAGTTCTACTAGCGGGGCCCCCTACGAGCAGTACTTC. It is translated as CASSSTSGAPYEQYF.

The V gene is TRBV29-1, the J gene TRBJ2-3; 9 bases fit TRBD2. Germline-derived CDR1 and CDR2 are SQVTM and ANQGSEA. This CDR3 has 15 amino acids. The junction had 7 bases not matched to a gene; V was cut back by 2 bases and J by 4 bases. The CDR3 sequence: CSVEKGGRAADTQYF. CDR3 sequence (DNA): TGCAGCGTTGAAAAAGGCGGGAGGGCGGCAGATACGCAGTATTTT.

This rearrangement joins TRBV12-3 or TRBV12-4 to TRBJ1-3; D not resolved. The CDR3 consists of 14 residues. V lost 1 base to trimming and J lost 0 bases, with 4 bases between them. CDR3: CASSLDISGNTIYF. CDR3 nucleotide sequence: TGTGCCAGCAGTTTAGACATCTCTGGAAACACCATATATTTT.

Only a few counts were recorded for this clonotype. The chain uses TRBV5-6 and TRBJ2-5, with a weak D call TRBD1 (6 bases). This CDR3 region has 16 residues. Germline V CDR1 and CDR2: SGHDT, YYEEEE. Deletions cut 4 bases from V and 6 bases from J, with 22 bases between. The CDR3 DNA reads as TGTGCCAGCAGCGTTGGGGCCTACAGGGTTACGAAGACCCAGTACTTC. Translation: CASSVGAYRVTKTQYF. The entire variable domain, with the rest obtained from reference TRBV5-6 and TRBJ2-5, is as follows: DAGVTQSPTHLIKTRGQQVTLRCSPKSGHDTVSWYQQALGQGPQFIFQYYEEEERQRGNFPDRFSGHQFPNYSSELNVNALLLGDSALYLCASSVGAYRVTKTQYFGPGTRLLVL.

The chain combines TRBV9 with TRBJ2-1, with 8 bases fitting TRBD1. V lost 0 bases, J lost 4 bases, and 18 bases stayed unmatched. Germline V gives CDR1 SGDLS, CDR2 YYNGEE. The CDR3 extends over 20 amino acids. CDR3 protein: CASSVGSGQGALRAYNEQFF. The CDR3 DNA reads TGTGCCAGCAGCGTAGGATCAGGTCAGGGGGCCTTGCGGGCATACAATGAGCAGTTCTTC.

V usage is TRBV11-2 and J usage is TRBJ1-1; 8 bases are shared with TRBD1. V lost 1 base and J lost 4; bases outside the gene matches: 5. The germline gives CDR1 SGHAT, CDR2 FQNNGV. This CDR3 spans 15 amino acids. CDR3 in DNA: TGTGCCAGCAGCTTAGCCGGACAGGGATTCACTGAAGCTTTCTTT. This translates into CASSLAGQGFTEAFF.

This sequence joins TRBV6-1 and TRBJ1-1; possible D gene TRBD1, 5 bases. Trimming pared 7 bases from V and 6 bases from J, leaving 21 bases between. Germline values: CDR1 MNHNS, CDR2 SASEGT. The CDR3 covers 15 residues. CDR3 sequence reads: CASTNLQAHNAEAFF. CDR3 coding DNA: TGTGCCAGCACCAACTTACAGGCCCACAACGCTGAAGCTTTCTTT.

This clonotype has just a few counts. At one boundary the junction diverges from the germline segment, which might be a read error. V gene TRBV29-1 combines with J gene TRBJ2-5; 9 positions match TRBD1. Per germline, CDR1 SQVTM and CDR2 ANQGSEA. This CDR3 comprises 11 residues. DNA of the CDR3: TGCAGCACCAGACGAGGGGACAGGGAAGACTTC. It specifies CSTRRGDREDF.

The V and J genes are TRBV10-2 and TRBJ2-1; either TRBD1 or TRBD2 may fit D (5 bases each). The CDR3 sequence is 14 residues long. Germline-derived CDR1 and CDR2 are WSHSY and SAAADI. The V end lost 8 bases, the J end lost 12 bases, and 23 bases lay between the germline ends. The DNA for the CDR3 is TGCGCCAGCCTCGAGGTCCTCTTTCCTGGGGGGCAGTTCTTC. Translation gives CASLEVLFPGGQFF.

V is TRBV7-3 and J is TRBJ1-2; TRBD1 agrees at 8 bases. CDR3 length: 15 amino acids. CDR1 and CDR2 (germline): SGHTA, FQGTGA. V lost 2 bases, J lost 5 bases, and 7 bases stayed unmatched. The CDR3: CASSLPGGKGYGYTF. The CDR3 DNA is TGTGCCAGCAGCTTACCAGGGGGCAAAGGGTATGGCTACACCTTC.